This entry lists 20 T cell receptor beta chains sequenced from one sample in a study of cytomegalovirus exposure and HLA in healthy donors. Primers included in the PCR were 60 Vbeta and 13 Jbeta primers. This table comes from immunoSEQ multiplex PCR, and its TCRdb copy is limited to in-frame clones, with some not included. The data hold 200,000 or so clones, with 60% to 85% observed a single time. The sample taken for sequencing was PBMCs. The source of these receptors is a man aged 40-49 years in good health and CMV-seronegative.

This sequence joins TRBV27 and TRBJ2-7; tentative D call: TRBD2 (5 bases). Germline loops: CDR1 MNHEY, CDR2 SMNVEV (reference sequence). CDR3 length: 15 amino acids. Trimming removed 3 bases from V and 0 bases from J, with 12 bases in between. The CDR3: CASSFGLRSSYEQYF. The CDR3 DNA is TGTGCCAGCAGTTTTGGACTCAGGAGCTCCTACGAGCAGTACTTC.

This clone has just one count. The V call is TRBV28, the J call TRBJ2-7, with 9 bases lining up with TRBD1. Looked up from germline, CDR1 is MDHEN and CDR2 is SYDVKM. CDR3 size: 14 residues. Trimming removed 2 bases from V and 3 bases from J; junction bases left unmatched: 2. The CDR3 loop reads CASSLRTGDYEQYF. The CDR3, as DNA: TGTGCCAGCAGTTTAAGGACAGGGGACTACGAGCAGTACTTC.

In its sample, this clone was seen once. This chain links TRBV4-3 with TRBJ2-1; 11 bases line up with TRBD2. CDR3 length: 16 residues. The V segment lost 1 base and the J segment 9 bases; nucleotides outside the gene matches: 8. Germline V lookup: CDR1 LGHNA, CDR2 YSLEER. The CDR3 here is CASSQGVAGGPAEQFF. Written as DNA, the CDR3 is TGCGCCAGCAGCCAAGGGGTAGCGGGGGGGCCCGCTGAGCAGTTCTTC.

The J gene is TRBJ1-2, the V gene TRBV19; D is undetermined. The germline V and J ends were trimmed by 5 bases and 4 bases, with 5 bases remaining between them. The CDR3 has 11 residues. The germline gives CDR1 LNHDA, CDR2 SQIVND (reference sequence). CDR3 bases: TGTGCCAGTAGTCCCAGCTATGGCTACACCTTC. Its protein product is CASSPSYGYTF. Looking up the rest from reference TRBV19 and TRBJ1-2 gives the full variable domain: DGGITQSPKYLFRKEGQNVTLSCEQNLNHDAMYWYRQDPGQGLRLIYYSQIVNDFQKGDIAEGYSVSREKKESFPLTVTSAQKNPTAFYLCASSPSYGYTFGSGTRLTVV.

The chain links TRBV7-6 to TRBJ2-5, with 7 bases aligning to TRBD1. CDR1 and CDR2 (germline): SGHVS, FNYEAQ. CDR3 length: 15 amino acids. Trimming cost V 2 bases and J 3 bases; bases outside gene matches: 6. CDR3 loop: CASSLTRGQEETQYF. For the CDR3, the DNA is TGTGCCAGCAGCTTAACAAGGGGGCAGGAAGAGACCCAGTACTTC.

J is TRBJ2-7 and V is TRBV10-3, with 13 bases identical to TRBD2. CDR3 size: 17 residues. Looked up from germline, CDR1 is ENHRY and CDR2 is SYGVKD. Germline trimming cut 5 bases from V and 1 base from J; bases unmatched to any gene: 8. Here the CDR3 reads CAISSGTSGATSYEQYF. CDR3 bases: TGTGCCATCAGTTCCGGGACTAGCGGGGCTACTTCCTACGAGCAGTACTTC.

On this clone itself: An end of the junction does not agree with germline; a read error may underlie this. The V gene is TRBV13, the J gene TRBJ2-2; tentatively, D is TRBD2 (6 bases). The germline V gene encodes CDR1 PRHDT and CDR2 FYEKMQ (reference sequence). The CDR3 extends over 15 amino acids. The CDR3 region is CASSLHSLNTGGLFF. In DNA form, the CDR3 reads TGTGCCAGCAGCTTACACAGCCTAAACACCGGGGGGCTGTTTTTT. The whole variable domain, remainder taken from reference TRBV13 and TRBJ2-2, is AAGVIQSPRHLIKEKRETATLKCYPIPRHDTVYWYQQGPGQDPQFLISFYEKMQSDKGSIPDRFSAQQFSDYHSELNMSSLELGDSALYFCASSLHSLNTGGLFFGEGSRLTVL.

The rearrangement uses TRBV28 and TRBJ1-1; D gene ambiguous. This CDR3 has 13 amino acids. V lost 7 bases and J lost 6, with 15 bases in between. Germline V gives CDR1 MDHEN, CDR2 SYDVKM. The DNA for the CDR3 is TGTGCCAGCACCACTCCCTTTAAGCCTGAAGCTTTCTTT. As protein: CASTTPFKPEAFF.

J is TRBJ1-5 and V is TRBV12-5; 11 positions agree with TRBD1. Germline lookup yields CDR1 LGHNT and CDR2 FRNRAP. The ends lost 4 bases at V and 0 bases at J; junction bases unmatched: 11. This CDR3 spans 19 amino acids. In nucleotides, the CDR3 is TGTGCTAGTGGTTGGACCTGGACAGGGGGCATCGATAGCAATCAGCCCCAGCATTTT. Protein sequence: CASGWTWTGGIDSNQPQHF.

The chain couples TRBV15 to TRBJ2-1; TRBD2 matches at 11 bases. V shed 1 base, J shed 9 bases, and the junction held 5 bases outside the gene matches. Germline CDR1 LNHNV, CDR2 YYDKDF (reference sequence). The CDR3 is 15 residues long. The CDR3 sequence: CATSRATSGSGEQFF. CDR3 sequence (DNA): TGTGCCACCAGCAGAGCTACTAGCGGGAGTGGTGAGCAGTTCTTC. The full variable domain, in which reference TRBV15 and TRBJ2-1 provide the parts outside the CDR3, is DAMVIQNPRYQVTQFGKPVTLSCSQTLNHNVMYWYQQKSSQAPKLLFHYYDKDFNNEADTPDNFQSRRPNTSFCFLDIRSPGLGDTAMYLCATSRATSGSGEQFFGPGTRLTVL.

This clone was observed a handful of times. The chain uses TRBV5-6 and TRBJ1-5; D not certain. This CDR3 is built from 13 residues. The germline V gene encodes CDR1 SGHDT and CDR2 YYEEEE. V lost 3 bases to trimming and J lost 7 bases, with 11 bases between them. The chain's CDR3 is CASSSGRTQPQHF. The DNA of the CDR3 is TGTGCCAGCAGCTCCGGGAGAACGCAGCCCCAGCATTTT.

The genes are TRBV5-6 and TRBJ2-1; 12 bases align to TRBD2. CDR3 size: 15 residues. In germline, CDR1 is SGHDT, CDR2 YYEEEE. The V segment lost 3 bases and the J segment 4 bases; nucleotides outside the gene matches: 2. CDR3 DNA: TGTGCCAGCAGCTCCGGGACTAGCGGGTACAATGAGCAGTTCTTC. Residues: CASSSGTSGYNEQFF.

Remarks on this clone: This could be a read error, since a much larger clone is one nucleotide away. V is TRBV5-4 and J is TRBJ2-5; 14 bases are a match to TRBD2. The CDR3 has 15 residues. Germline V gene sequence: CDR1 SGHNT, CDR2 YYREEE (reference sequence). Trimming took 4 bases from V and 4 from J; bases not matched to a gene: 3. The CDR3 here is CASSPGTSGGETQYF. The CDR3 bases are TGTGCCAGCAGCCCAGGGACTAGCGGGGGAGAGACCCAGTACTTC.

The chain links TRBV9 to TRBJ2-5; D ambiguous. This CDR3 comprises 12 residues. The V gene lost 3 bases and the J gene lost 5 bases, with 8 bases spanning the gap. CDR1 is SGDLS, CDR2 YYNGEE, per germline. As DNA, the CDR3 is TGTGCCAGCAGCGATGTGCGGGAGACCCAGTACTTC. It specifies CASSDVRETQYF.

J is TRBJ1-5 and V is TRBV12-5, with D possibly being TRBD1 (6 bases). This CDR3 has 15 amino acids. Germline V gives CDR1 LGHNT, CDR2 FRNRAP. V lost 3 bases and J lost 4, with 13 bases in between. DNA of the CDR3: TGTGCTAGTGGTTTAGGTACAGGGATAAATCAGCCCCAGCATTTT. It yields the protein CASGLGTGINQPQHF.

The chain carries TRBV27 and TRBJ2-2, with 7 bases matching TRBD2. After removal of 0 bases from V and 4 bases from J, the junction contained 5 bases not matched to a gene. The CDR3 has 16 amino acids. From germline, CDR1 is MNHEY and CDR2 SMNVEV (reference sequence). As DNA, the CDR3 is TGTGCCAGCAGTTTATCGTTTAGCGGGTCCACCGGGGAGCTGTTTTTT. Translating gives CASSLSFSGSTGELFF.

This clone was counted only a few times. The chain carries TRBV30 and TRBJ2-5; TRBD2 aligns across 12 bases. Per germline, CDR1 GTSNPN and CDR2 SVGIG (reference sequence). Trimming at V came to 1 base and at J to 0 bases, leaving 6 bases not matched to a gene. The CDR3 runs to 17 residues. CDR3 DNA sequence: TGTGCCTGGAGTGGTACTAGCGGGAGGTCTTACCAAGAGACCCAGTACTTC. Its translation: CAWSGTSGRSYQETQYF.

Turning to this clone: The identical CDR3 is also encoded by other nucleotide sequences in the sample. V usage is TRBV5-1 and J usage is TRBJ2-2, with D possibly being TRBD1 (5 bases). The CDR3 extends over 14 amino acids. Deletions cut 1 base from V and 6 bases from J, with 10 bases between. Germline CDR1 reads SGHRS; CDR2 reads YFSETQ. The CDR3 region has the DNA TGCGCCAGCAGCTTGAGGGGAAGCGCCGGGGAGCTGTTTTTT. Its protein product is CASSLRGSAGELFF.

This clone has a handful of counts. V gene TRBV7-3 combines with J gene TRBJ1-1; possibly TRBD1 for D (5 bases). Trimming left V 1 base short and J 0 bases short, with 12 bases between. Per germline, CDR1 SGHTA and CDR2 FQGTGA. CDR3 length equals 16 residues. The CDR3 loop is CASSLNQDTMNTEAFF. Here the CDR3 DNA reads TGTGCCAGCAGCTTAAATCAGGACACCATGAACACTGAAGCTTTCTTT.

This sequence joins TRBV10-3 and TRBJ2-1, with D perhaps matching TRBD1 (6 bases). Germline V gives CDR1 ENHRY, CDR2 SYGVKD. The V end was cut by 9 bases, the J end by 7 bases, with 13 bases between. CDR3 length: 12 amino acids. The chain's CDR3 is CAITNRANEQFF. The CDR3 nucleotides are TGTGCCATTACGAACAGGGCAAATGAGCAGTTCTTC.